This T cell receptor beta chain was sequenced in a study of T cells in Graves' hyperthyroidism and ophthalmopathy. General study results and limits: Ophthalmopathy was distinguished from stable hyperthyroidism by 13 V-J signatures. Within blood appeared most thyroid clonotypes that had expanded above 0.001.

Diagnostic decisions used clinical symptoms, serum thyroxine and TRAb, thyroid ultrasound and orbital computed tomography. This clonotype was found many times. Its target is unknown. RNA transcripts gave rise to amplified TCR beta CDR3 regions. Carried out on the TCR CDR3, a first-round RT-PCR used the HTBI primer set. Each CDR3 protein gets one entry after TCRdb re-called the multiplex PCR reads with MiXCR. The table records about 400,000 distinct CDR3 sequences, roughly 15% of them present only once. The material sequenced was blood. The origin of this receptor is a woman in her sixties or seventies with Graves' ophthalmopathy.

The CDR3 nucleotides are TGTGCCAGCAGTAAACTACAAGCCGGGACAGGGCACTACGAGCAGTACTTC. Protein: CASSKLQAGTGHYEQYF. The chain recombines TRBV6-1 with TRBJ2-7; 9 bases are shared with TRBD1. This CDR3 contains 17 residues. Germline V CDR1 and CDR2: MNHNS, SASEGT. The V and J ends lost 5 bases and 3 bases, in that order; junction bases with no gene match: 14.